There are many counts of the clone carrying this TCR beta chain. Its antigen is unknown. The sample belongs to a study of T cell repertoires in cytomegalovirus infection. Study background: Based on public TCR beta signatures, there were indications of CMV infection and of a matching HLA type. Overall study findings and caveats: CMV-specific TCR beta clonotypes restricted by HLA-C dominated the ex vivo response. Cumulative frequency of public TCR beta families picked out carriers of CMV plus the relevant HLA.

TCRdb re-called the reads with MiXCR, one entry per CDR3 protein. The sample has about 150,000 distinct CDR3 sequences; about a quarter are singletons. CDR3 size: 16 residues. The V and J ends lost 5 bases and 2 bases, in that order; junction bases with no gene match: 9. Germline CDR1 reads SEHNR; CDR2 reads FQNEAQ (reference sequence). Sequenced: PBMCs. This TCR came from a human donor in good health (CMV status not recorded). Some clones in this sample may be carry-over from other donors' samples. The chain recombines TRBV7-9 with TRBJ1-3, with TRBD1 identical over 7 bases. The CDR3 nucleotides are TGTGCCAGCAGCCTGACAGGGAAAGGTCCTGGAAACACCATATATTTT. This gives the protein CASSLTGKGPGNTIYF. The full variable domain, with the rest looked up from reference TRBV7-9 and TRBJ1-3, is DTGVSQNPRHKITKRGQNVTFRCDPISEHNRLYWYRQTLGQGPEFLTYFQNEAQLEKSRLLSDRFSAERPKGSFSTLEIQRTEQGDSAMYLCASSLTGKGPGNTIYFGEGSWLTVV.